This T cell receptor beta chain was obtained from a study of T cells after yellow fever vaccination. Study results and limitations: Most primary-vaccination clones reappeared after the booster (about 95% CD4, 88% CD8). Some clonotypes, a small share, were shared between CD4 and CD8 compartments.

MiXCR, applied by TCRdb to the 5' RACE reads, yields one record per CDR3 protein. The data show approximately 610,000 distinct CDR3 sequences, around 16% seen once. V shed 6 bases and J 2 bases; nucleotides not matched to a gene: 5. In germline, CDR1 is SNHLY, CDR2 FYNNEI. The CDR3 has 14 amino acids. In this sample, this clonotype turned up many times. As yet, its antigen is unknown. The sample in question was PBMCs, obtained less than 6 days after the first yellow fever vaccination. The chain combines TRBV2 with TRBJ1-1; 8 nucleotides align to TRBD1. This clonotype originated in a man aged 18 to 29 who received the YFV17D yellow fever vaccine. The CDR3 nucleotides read TGTGCCAGCAGCGGACAGGGCGGTAACACTGAAGCTTTCTTT. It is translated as CASSGQGGNTEAFF. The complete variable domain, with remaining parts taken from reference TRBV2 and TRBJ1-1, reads EPEVTQTPSHQVTQMGQEVILRCVPISNHLYFYWYRQILGQKVEFLVSFYNNEISEKSEIFDDQFSVERPDGSNFTLKIRSTKLEDSAMYFCASSGQGGNTEAFFGQGTRLTVV.